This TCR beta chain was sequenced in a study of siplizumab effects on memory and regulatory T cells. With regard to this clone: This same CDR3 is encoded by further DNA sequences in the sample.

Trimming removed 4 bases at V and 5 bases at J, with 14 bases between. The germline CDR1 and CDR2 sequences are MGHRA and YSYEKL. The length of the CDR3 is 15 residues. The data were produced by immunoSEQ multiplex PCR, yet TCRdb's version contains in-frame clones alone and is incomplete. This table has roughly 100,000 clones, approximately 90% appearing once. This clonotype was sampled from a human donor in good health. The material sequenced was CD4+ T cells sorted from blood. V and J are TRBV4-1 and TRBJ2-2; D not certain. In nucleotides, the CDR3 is TGCGCCAGCAGCCCCCACGGACGTGAAACCGGGGAGCTGTTTTTT. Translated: CASSPHGRETGELFF.